The 9 T cell receptor beta chains below come from one sample, sequenced in a study of control samples from healthy donors and cancer patients. The protocol was immunoSEQ multiplex PCR, while the TCRdb copy is restricted to in-frame clones and leaves out a portion. The table lists some 120,000 clones, approximately 90% of them singletons. The sample comprised blood. The receptors derive from a woman aged 18-30 years in good health.

V and J are TRBV7-2 and TRBJ2-7; D may correspond to TRBD1 or TRBD2 (6 bases each). V gave up 1 base and J gave up 1 base, with 17 bases separating them. This CDR3 comprises 17 residues. Germline lookup yields CDR1 SGHTA and CDR2 FQGNSA. The CDR3 DNA reads TGTGCCAGCAGCTTAGTGTGGGGGGCCCCGGGGTCCTACGAGCAGTACTTC. It specifies CASSLVWGAPGSYEQYF.

This clone was seen a single time. The chain has TRBV28 and TRBJ2-7, with TRBD1 matching 9 bases. The CDR3 runs 16 residues. V gave up 7 bases and J gave up 2 bases; unmatched junction bases: 12. Germline V lookup: CDR1 MDHEN, CDR2 SYDVKM. This CDR3 reads CASTPGGTGRTYEQYF. DNA of the CDR3: TGTGCCAGCACCCCGGGTGGGACAGGGAGGACCTACGAGCAGTACTTC. Full variable domain (rest looked up from reference TRBV28 and TRBJ2-7): DVKVTQSSRYLVKRTGEKVFLECVQDMDHENMFWYRQDPGLGLRLIYFSYDVKMKEKGDIPEGYSVSREKKERFSLILESASTNQTSMYLCASTPGGTGRTYEQYFGPGTRLTVT.

The chain employs TRBV24-1 and TRBJ2-3; perhaps D is TRBD1 or TRBD2 (5 bases each). The CDR3 runs 14 residues. Trimming left V 9 bases short and J 5 bases short, with 17 bases between. CDR1 is KGHDR and CDR2 is SFDVKD in the germline V gene. CDR3 protein: CATADPGDVDTQYF. CDR3 bases: TGTGCCACCGCGGACCCCGGGGACGTAGATACGCAGTATTTT.

The chain links TRBV28 to TRBJ2-3; 9 bases fit TRBD2. Germline trimming cut 7 bases from V and 1 base from J; bases unmatched to any gene: 6. From germline, CDR1 is MDHEN and CDR2 SYDVKM. The CDR3 runs to 15 residues. The CDR3 bases are TGTGCCAGCAACCCCCCTAGCGGGGGCACAGATACGCAGTATTTT. Residues: CASNPPSGGTDTQYF.

The V call is TRBV7-2, the J call TRBJ2-7; 7 bases agree with TRBD2. This CDR3 region has 15 residues. Germline CDR1 reads SGHTA; CDR2 reads FQGNSA. After removal of 4 bases from V and 6 bases from J, the junction contained 12 bases not matched to a gene. As DNA, the CDR3 is TGTGCCAGCAGCTCTAAATTGGGGGGGTTAGGCGAGCAGTACTTC. As protein: CASSSKLGGLGEQYF. Drawing the rest from reference TRBV7-2 and TRBJ2-7, the complete variable domain is GAGVSQSPSNKVTEKGKDVELRCDPISGHTALYWYRQSLGQGLEFLIYFQGNSAPDKSGLPSDRFSAERTGGSVSTLTIQRTQQEDSAVYLCASSSKLGGLGEQYFGPGTRLTVT.

This clone appeared once. The genes are TRBV28 and TRBJ2-4; 8 bases line up with TRBD2. V shed 6 bases and J 2 bases; nucleotides not matched to a gene: 12. CDR1 and CDR2 (germline): MDHEN, SYDVKM. This CDR3 spans 17 amino acids. The CDR3 nucleotides are TGTGCCAGCAGCCTTGACGTACCTAGCGGGCCCAAAAACATTCAGTACTTC. Protein sequence: CASSLDVPSGPKNIQYF.

The chain links TRBV24-1 to TRBJ2-5, with 7 positions matching TRBD1. CDR1 and CDR2 from the germline V gene are KGHDR and SFDVKD. Trimming at V came to 4 bases and at J to 1 base, leaving 5 bases not matched to a gene. The CDR3 has 15 amino acids. The chain's CDR3 is CATSDIRDSQETQYF. Written as DNA, the CDR3 is TGTGCCACCAGTGACATCCGGGACAGCCAAGAGACCCAGTACTTC.

The chain has TRBV30 and TRBJ2-7; 11 bases map to TRBD2. Unmatched junction bases numbered 5, after V lost 3 bases and J lost 1 base. The CDR3 loop spans 15 amino acids. Per germline, CDR1 GTSNPN and CDR2 SVGIG (reference sequence). CDR3 protein: CAWRGGTSGSYEQYF. The DNA of the CDR3 is TGTGCCTGGAGGGGGGGGACTAGCGGTTCCTACGAGCAGTACTTC.

The sample holds many counts of this clone. DNA of the CDR3: TGTGCCAGCAGCCGGGACAGGGATTGGAATGGGGTTTTCTTT. Its protein product is CASSRDRDWNGVFF. V and J are TRBV6-5 and TRBJ1-1; 9 positions agree with TRBD1. Looked up from germline, CDR1 is MNHEY and CDR2 is SVGAGI. This CDR3 has 14 amino acids. The ends lost 6 bases at V and 13 bases at J; junction bases unmatched: 15.